This TCR beta chain stems from a study of regulatory T cells in long-lasting Graves disease (TCRdb year 2021). For the study in its entirety: To count as having persistent Graves' disease, a patient had to have received antithyroid drug treatment for over 5 years with TSH receptor autoantibodies remaining persistently positive. Antithyroid drugs had been taken for roughly 10 years on average by persistent Graves' disease patients in the clinical cohort. The study took place in China and was registered as a clinical trial. A total of approximately 35 samples underwent TCR sequencing: about 13 from persistent and about 20 from newly diagnosed Graves' disease patients. This study used TCR sequencing and RNA sequencing of peripheral blood to compare persistent Graves' disease patients against newly diagnosed Graves' disease patients. General study outcomes and caveats: The study examined only peripheral blood because the primary lesion, thyroid tissue, could not be accessed. Lower TCR Shannon entropy and fewer highly expanded clones were observed in persistent Graves' disease patients than in newly diagnosed patients, which suggested clonal expansion. Sequencing and analysis were limited to the TCR beta chain. Persistent disease showed preferential use of TRBV28, TRBJ1-2 and TRBJ2-5, whereas newly diagnosed disease favored TRBV20-1 and TRBJ2-1. As a limitation, the authors acknowledged that the small sample size may reduce accuracy. A larger number of public clonotypes was shared among persistent patients (over 2,500) than among newly diagnosed patients (about 990).

The CDR3 has 16 amino acids, counting the end cysteine and phenylalanine. Only the CDR3 portion is preserved as DNA: 48 bases, with reading frame beginning at the first base. The germline V gene (reference sequence) yields MNHEY for CDR1 and SMNVEV for CDR2. Clipping removes 5 bases from V and 4 bases from J, with 12 as the unmatched junction base count. With respect to this clonotype: Its specific antigen is unknown. Base qualities are not recorded, but no much larger clone differs from it by a single base.

The time point label corresponds to: persistent/refractory GD, antithyroid drugs over 5 years with positive TRAb. RNA was extracted from PBMCs in TRIzol for both TCR sequencing and RNA sequencing. Graves' disease was diagnosed according to American Thyroid Association guidelines. The patients came from an endocrinology department in Xi'an, China. From each patient, approximately 10 milliliters of peripheral blood was collected into an EDTA anticoagulant tube. Ficoll Paque Plus density gradient separation was used to isolate PBMCs, and no further T cell sorting was performed. An Agilent 2100 Bioanalyzer and agarose gel were used to assess RNA quality, and a NanoDrop 2000 was used to measure RNA concentration. Library prep was done by multiplex PCR. TCRdb lists the instrument as Illumina HiSeq 4000. TCR beta libraries were built with iRepertoire HTBI primers and Arm-PCR amplification of CDR3 regions. PCR products were gel purified before sequencing. In the original analysis: Gene usage analysis of CDR3 amino acid clonotypes relied on the roughly 60 TRBV and 13 to 15 TRBJ segments identified across samples. Filtered high-quality paired reads were merged into contigs using COPE and FqMerger. Contigs were aligned with BLAST to IMGT TRBV, TRBD and TRBJ reference genes, and CDR3 was defined per IMGT. Any clonotype with a frequency above 0.1% was counted as a highly expanded clone. Shannon entropy served as the measure of repertoire diversity, while the Gini coefficient captured V-J evenness. Clonotypes shared by more than one individual were considered public. The public reads were quality trimmed at Q25 with fastp and then assembled into clones with MiXCR by TCRdb, keeping productive beta chains. Duplicate CDR3 protein sequences are folded into a single record with the most common DNA and genes. TCRdb's processing, not the authors' own work, is the source of the V and J calls. Here the sample has approximately 380,000 distinct CDR3 sequences; under 25% occur a single time. Of the sample, 20% is held by the ten largest clones.

Recombination linked TRBV27 to TRBJ1-1, and 8 junctional nucleotides match TRBD1. The source of this sequence is a female donor with Graves disease. The specimen was peripheral blood mononuclear cells (PBMCs), collected when the disease was refractory, from a patient treated with antithyroid drugs. The DNA sequence is as follows: TGTGCCAGCAGTACCCGGACAGGGTTAATTGGCACTGAAGCTTTCTTT. Its product reads: CASSTRTGLIGTEAFF.